Below, 24 T cell receptor beta chains from the same sample are listed, as sequenced in a study of T cell responses to AZD1222 COVID-19 vaccine. Some clones are missing from TCRdb's copy, which holds only in-frame ones; the method was immunoSEQ multiplex PCR. The sample lists fewer than 150,000 clones, approximately 90% occurring once. The sequences come from peripheral blood, collected on day 0 of AZD1222 vaccination. Receptors were obtained from an adult in good health.

The chain has TRBV25-1 and TRBJ1-2; D is ambiguous. The CDR3 has 14 amino acids. Trimming removed 1 base from V and 4 bases from J, with 10 bases in between. Germline values: CDR1 MGHDK, CDR2 SYGVNS. The CDR3 reads CASSESDEPYGYTF. CDR3 nucleotide sequence: TGTGCCAGCAGTGAATCCGACGAGCCCTATGGCTACACCTTC.

The genes are TRBV30 and TRBJ1-1, with D unresolved. Trimming removed 1 base at V and 1 base at J, with 10 bases between. The CDR3 runs 14 residues. CDR1 is GTSNPN, CDR2 SVGIG, per germline (reference sequence). The CDR3 region has the DNA TGTGCCTGGAGTGATTGGGCAGGGAACACTGAAGCTTTCTTT. It encodes CAWSDWAGNTEAFF. The complete variable domain, with remaining parts taken from reference TRBV30 and TRBJ1-1, reads SQTIHQWPATLVQPVGSPLSLECTVEGTSNPNLYWYRQAAGRGLQLLFYSVGIGQISSEVPQNLSASRPQDRQFILSSKKLLLSDSGFYLCAWSDWAGNTEAFFGQGTRLTVV.

This chain uses TRBV28 with TRBJ2-7; TRBD2 might be the D (6 bases). This CDR3 is built from 12 residues. The V end was cut by 5 bases, the J end by 4 bases, with 9 bases between. Per the germline V gene, CDR1 is MDHEN and CDR2 is SYDVKM. The CDR3 region is CASSISGYEQYF. Written as DNA, the CDR3 is TGTGCCAGCAGTATTAGCGGTTACGAGCAGTACTTC.

The V call is TRBV27, the J call TRBJ2-3; 13 nucleotides match TRBD2. The J segment lost 4 bases and the V segment lost 6 bases, leaving 10 bases of the junction unmatched. Germline lookup yields CDR1 MNHEY and CDR2 SMNVEV (reference sequence). There are 17 residues in the CDR3. CDR3 DNA sequence: TGTGCCAGCAGCCCGACGGGACTAGCGGGAACCCCAGATACGCAGTATTTT. Encoded protein: CASSPTGLAGTPDTQYF.

The chain recombines TRBV6-1 with TRBJ2-4, with 8 bases that match TRBD1. Germline CDR1 MNHNS, CDR2 SASEGT. The CDR3 has 13 residues. With V trimmed by 0 bases and J by 15 bases, 7 bases remained unmatched. The CDR3 sequence is CASSEALRDRLYF. CDR3 DNA: TGTGCCAGCAGTGAAGCGCTTCGGGACAGGTTGTACTTC.

This CDR3 is CASSLVGRGNTEAFF. Written as DNA, the CDR3 is TGCGCCAGCAGCTTGGTTGGCAGGGGGAACACTGAAGCTTTCTTT. J is TRBJ1-1 and V is TRBV5-1, with a weak D call TRBD1 (6 bases). Germline loops: CDR1 SGHRS, CDR2 YFSETQ. V lost 0 bases and J 1 base, leaving 10 bases between the germline ends. The CDR3 has 15 residues.

The chain recombines TRBV27 with TRBJ1-1; no clear D gene. The V end was cut by 6 bases, the J end by 5 bases, with 13 bases between. CDR1 MNHEY and CDR2 SMNVEV come from the germline V gene (reference sequence). CDR3 length: 13 amino acids. Written as DNA, the CDR3 is TGTGCCAGCAGCTCCTTTTTGGGTACTGAAGCTTTCTTT. Protein product: CASSSFLGTEAFF.

The V and J genes are TRBV5-1 and TRBJ2-7; 7 bases are shared with TRBD1. The CDR3 is made up of 14 amino acids. The germline V gene has CDR1 SGHRS and CDR2 YFSETQ. The junction had 8 bases not matched to a gene; V was cut back by 4 bases and J by 4 bases. The CDR3 DNA reads TGCGCCAGCAGCGCAGACAGGGTCCGGTACGAGCAGTACTTC. Translated: CASSADRVRYEQYF. Supplemented by reference TRBV5-1 and TRBJ2-7, the full variable domain reads KAGVTQTPRYLIKTRGQQVTLSCSPISGHRSVSWYQQTPGQGLQFLFEYFSETQRNKGNFPGRFSGRQFSNSRSEMNVSTLELGDSALYLCASSADRVRYEQYFGPGTRLTVT.

The rearrangement uses TRBV30 and TRBJ1-4; D ambiguous. Between the trimmed V and J ends, which lost 3 bases and 5 bases, there was a span of 16 bases. The CDR3 totals 15 residues. The germline CDR1 and CDR2 sequences are GTSNPN and SVGIG (reference sequence). For the CDR3, the DNA is TGTGCCTGGAGCCCAGCATGGGTTTCGAATGAAAAACTGTTTTTT. This codes for CAWSPAWVSNEKLFF. Supplemented by reference TRBV30 and TRBJ1-4, the full variable domain reads SQTIHQWPATLVQPVGSPLSLECTVEGTSNPNLYWYRQAAGRGLQLLFYSVGIGQISSEVPQNLSASRPQDRQFILSSKKLLLSDSGFYLCAWSPAWVSNEKLFFGSGTQLSVL.

The V gene is TRBV11-3, the J gene TRBJ2-1; 7 bases are shared with TRBD2. This CDR3 spans 14 amino acids. Germline assignment: CDR1 SGHNT and CDR2 YENEEA. Unmatched junction bases numbered 7, after V lost 5 bases and J lost 6 bases. CDR3 nucleotides: TGTGCCAGCAGCGACCGACTAGCCCCCAATGAGCAGTTCTTC. This encodes CASSDRLAPNEQFF.

The genes are TRBV28 and TRBJ1-5; possible D gene TRBD1, 6 bases. CDR1 and CDR2 from the germline V gene are MDHEN and SYDVKM. V was pared by 7 bases and J by 5 bases, with 18 bases between. The CDR3 sequence is 15 residues long. The chain's CDR3 is CASNPGTRAHQPQHF. CDR3 bases: TGTGCCAGCAACCCCGGGACAAGGGCCCATCAGCCCCAGCATTTT. Together with reference TRBV28 and TRBJ1-5, the CDR3 gives the full variable domain: DVKVTQSSRYLVKRTGEKVFLECVQDMDHENMFWYRQDPGLGLRLIYFSYDVKMKEKGDIPEGYSVSREKKERFSLILESASTNQTSMYLCASNPGTRAHQPQHFGDGTRLSIL.

The rearrangement links TRBV5-4 to TRBJ1-5; a possible D gene is TRBD1 (5 bases). The ends were cut back, 4 bases at V and 0 bases at J, with 11 bases in the middle. This CDR3 has 15 residues. Germline values: CDR1 SGHNT, CDR2 YYREEE (reference sequence). For the CDR3, the DNA is TGTGCCAGCAGCGGGGGGTCTTATAGCAATCAGCCCCAGCATTTT. Residues: CASSGGSYSNQPQHF. Looking up the rest from reference TRBV5-4 and TRBJ1-5 gives the full variable domain: ETGVTQSPTHLIKTRGQQVTLRCSSQSGHNTVSWYQQALGQGPQFIFQYYREEENGRGNFPPRFSGLQFPNYSSELNVNALELDDSALYLCASSGGSYSNQPQHFGDGTRLSIL.

This clone was detected once. The rearrangement links TRBV5-1 to TRBJ1-6; D is uncertain. CDR1 is SGHRS and CDR2 is YFSETQ in the germline V gene. The CDR3 has 15 residues. Trimming took 0 bases from V and 7 from J, leaving 11 bases between them. This CDR3 is CASSLEAGLNSPLHF. Here the CDR3 DNA reads TGCGCCAGCAGCTTGGAGGCAGGATTAAATTCACCCCTCCACTTT.

This clone was seen a single time. This chain uses TRBV12-3 or TRBV12-4 with TRBJ2-7; the D is unclear. This CDR3 has 11 residues. The V end lost 4 bases, the J end lost 6 bases, and 7 bases lay between the germline ends. The CDR3 sequence is CASSSGPEQYF. The CDR3 DNA sequence: TGTGCCAGCAGTTCTGGACCCGAGCAGTACTTC.

The rearrangement joins TRBV6-5 to TRBJ1-6; D not resolved. Germline CDR1 MNHEY, CDR2 SVGAGI. The CDR3 spans 15 residues. Trimming removed 2 bases at V and 0 bases at J, with 5 bases between. The CDR3, as DNA: TGTGCCAGCAGTTACGTGGACTCCTATAATTCACCCCTCCACTTT. This gives the protein CASSYVDSYNSPLHF.

This chain links TRBV6-1 with TRBJ1-5, with D unclear. CDR1 and CDR2 from the germline V gene are MNHNS and SASEGT. The CDR3 totals 13 residues. V was trimmed by 2 bases and J by 2 bases, leaving 4 bases between them. In nucleotides, the CDR3 is TGTGCCAGCAGTGAAAAGGGCAATCAGCCCCAGCATTTT. It is translated as CASSEKGNQPQHF.

CDR3: CASSSTGLSAEAFF. The CDR3, as DNA: TGTGCCAGCAGCTCCACAGGGTTGAGCGCTGAAGCTTTCTTT. This chain joins TRBV5-4 and TRBJ1-1; perhaps TRBD1 as D (6 bases). V was cut by 3 bases and J by 6 bases, with 15 bases left in between. This CDR3 has 14 residues. CDR1 and CDR2 (germline): SGHNT, YYREEE (reference sequence).

V and J are TRBV5-1 and TRBJ2-6; TRBD2 matches 7 bases. CDR3 length: 18 residues. V was pared by 0 bases and J by 0 bases, with 6 bases of the junction left unmatched. Germline loops: CDR1 SGHRS, CDR2 YFSETQ. This CDR3 is CASSLGGSLTSGANVLTF. CDR3 nucleotides: TGCGCCAGCAGCTTGGGCGGGAGCTTAACCTCTGGGGCCAACGTCCTGACTTTC. The entire variable domain, with the rest obtained from reference TRBV5-1 and TRBJ2-6, is as follows: KAGVTQTPRYLIKTRGQQVTLSCSPISGHRSVSWYQQTPGQGLQFLFEYFSETQRNKGNFPGRFSGRQFSNSRSEMNVSTLELGDSALYLCASSLGGSLTSGANVLTFGAGSRLTVL.

As DNA, the CDR3 is TGTGCCAGCTCGCAATCACAGGGGATGAACACTGAAGCTTTCTTT. Translation: CASSQSQGMNTEAFF. The J gene is TRBJ1-1, the V gene TRBV18, with TRBD1 matching over 7 bases. V lost 6 bases, J lost 0 bases, and 7 bases stayed unmatched. The germline CDR1 and CDR2 sequences are KGHSH and LQKENI. The CDR3 consists of 15 residues.

This clone was detected a few times. The same CDR3 can be traced to other DNA sequences in this sample. The genes are TRBV5-4 and TRBJ2-1, with unresolved D. The germline gives CDR1 SGHNT, CDR2 YYREEE (reference sequence). The CDR3 loop spans 14 amino acids. The V end was cut by 0 bases, the J end by 1 base, with 5 bases between. DNA of the CDR3: TGTGCCAGCAGCTTGGGTAGATCCTACAATGAGCAGTTCTTC. Translated, it gives CASSLGRSYNEQFF.

V is TRBV5-6 and J is TRBJ1-1; D gene ambiguous. The CDR3 length is 14 residues. The V end lost 2 bases, the J end lost 3 bases, and 11 bases lay between the germline ends. In germline, CDR1 is SGHDT, CDR2 YYEEEE. The DNA of the CDR3 is TGTGCCAGCAGCTTATACCCCAAGGACACTGAAGCTTTCTTT. This sequence encodes CASSLYPKDTEAFF.

The rearrangement links TRBV10-3 to TRBJ1-6; D is possibly TRBD1 (5 bases). The CDR3 length is 15 residues. The germline CDR1 and CDR2 sequences are ENHRY and SYGVKD. The V and J ends lost 0 bases and 5 bases respectively, with 8 bases between them. In nucleotides, the CDR3 is TGTGCCATCAGTGAGTCGCAGACAGATAATTCACCCCTCCACTTT. Translation: CAISESQTDNSPLHF.

The chain carries TRBV29-1 and TRBJ1-1; 8 positions agree with TRBD1. The CDR3 is 14 amino acids. CDR1 and CDR2 (germline): SQVTM, ANQGSEA. With V trimmed by 7 bases and J by 4 bases, 11 bases remained unmatched. The CDR3 loop is CSAKSGTGGTEAFF. CDR3 sequence (DNA): TGCAGCGCGAAGTCCGGGACAGGCGGCACTGAAGCTTTCTTT.

The J gene is TRBJ1-1, the V gene TRBV7-9; D is uncertain. Germline lookup yields CDR1 SEHNR and CDR2 FQNEAQ (reference sequence). V lost 5 bases to trimming and J lost 1 base, with 11 bases between them. The CDR3 spans 14 residues. The CDR3 region has the DNA TGTGCCAGCAGCGAAACCCCGTCGAACACTGAAGCTTTCTTT. Its protein is CASSETPSNTEAFF.